The rows below give T cell receptor beta chains drawn from one sample of a study of read filtering for tumor transcriptome and immune sequencing. In TCRdb, the reads were re-called with MiXCR into one record per CDR3 protein. Found here are some 130,000 distinct CDR3 sequences, roughly an eighth of them singletons; the top ten hold 8.4%. The material sequenced was a population of CD138-negative cells sorted from bone marrow. The receptors shown here come from a donor aged 40 or over with multiple myeloma. Both conserved end residues are part of each CDR3. A D gene is named only where the DNA matches it firmly. Only part of the rows carry a size: once, few, many, or a class if the clone is expanded.

>TRBV5-4|many|TRBD1|TRBJ1-2
CASSSGRGGRDYGYTF
TGTGCCAGCAGCTCCGGCAGGGGGGGGCGTGACTATGGCTACACCTTC
>TRBV2|.|.|TRBJ1-3
CASTRSPDRSGNTIYF
TGTGCCAGCACCCGCAGCCCAGATCGGTCTGGAAACACCATATATTTT
>TRBV5-1|.|.|TRBJ1-5
CASSFGPDDQPQHF
TGCGCCAGCAGCTTTGGTCCCGACGATCAGCCCCAGCATTTT
>TRBV12-3/TRBV12-4|many|TRBD1|TRBJ2-5
CASSPGQGGETQYF
TGTGCCAGCAGCCCAGGACAGGGTGGAGAGACCCAGTACTTC
>TRBV5-1|many|TRBD2|TRBJ2-1
CASSLVSGSNSEQFF
TGCGCCAGCAGCTTGGTTAGCGGGAGTAATAGTGAGCAGTTCTTC
>TRBV7-2|.|.|TRBJ2-5
CASSLDEGRETQYF
TGTGCCAGCAGCTTAGATGAGGGGCGAGAGACCCAGTACTTC
>TRBV20-1|many|.|TRBJ2-1
CSARDVETVNNEQFF
TGCAGTGCTAGAGATGTAGAGACAGTGAACAATGAGCAGTTCTTC
>TRBV27|.|TRBD1|TRBJ1-5
CASSSTRQGGNQPQHF
TGTGCCAGCAGTTCCACCCGACAGGGGGGTAATCAGCCCCAGCATTTT
>TRBV20-1|many|TRBD2|TRBJ2-1
CSARDYVAGEGNEQFF
TGCAGTGCTAGAGATTATGTTGCGGGAGAAGGCAATGAGCAGTTCTTC
>TRBV11-2|.|TRBD2|TRBJ2-2
CASSPLLAGVPGELFF
TGTGCCAGCAGTCCCCTGCTAGCGGGAGTCCCCGGGGAGCTGTTTTTT
>TRBV7-2|many|TRBD2|TRBJ2-2
CASSLMGRGEHAGELFF
TGTGCCAGCAGCTTAATGGGGCGGGGGGAACACGCCGGGGAGCTGTTTTTT
>TRBV7-9|many|.|TRBJ1-1
CASSLNSGMNTEAFF
TGTGCCAGCAGCTTAAATTCGGGGATGAACACTGAAGCTTTCTTT
>TRBV7-3|many|.|TRBJ2-1
CASSLRYLSGDDEQFF
TGTGCCAGCAGCCTCCGTTATTTGTCGGGAGACGATGAGCAGTTCTTC
>TRBV19|many|.|TRBJ2-1
CASSIGTPSYNEQFF
TGTGCCAGTAGTATAGGGACACCGTCCTACAATGAGCAGTTCTTC
>TRBV2|few|TRBD1|TRBJ1-6
CASLRQGAGSPLHF
TGTGCCAGCTTGAGACAGGGGGCAGGGTCACCCCTCCACTTT
>TRBV9|few|.|TRBJ2-3
CASSVVRQLIYTDTQYF
TGTGCCAGCAGCGTAGTTAGGCAACTAATATACACAGATACGCAGTATTTT
>TRBV2|many|.|TRBJ2-1
CASSVGLLNEQFF
TGTGCCAGCAGTGTGGGCTTACTCAATGAGCAGTTCTTC
>TRBV29-1|many|TRBD2|TRBJ2-5
CSVTLGLAVQETQYF
TGCAGCGTTACCCTCGGGCTAGCGGTACAAGAGACCCAGTACTTC
>TRBV7-4|many|.|TRBJ1-5
CASSSSPGNSNQPQHF
TGTGCCAGCAGCTCCTCCCCGGGCAATAGCAATCAGCCCCAGCATTTT
>TRBV20-1|.|.|TRBJ1-1
CSAIQGSSLAEAFF
TGCAGTGCTATACAGGGATCCAGTTTGGCTGAAGCTTTCTTT
>TRBV6-1|many|TRBD2|TRBJ2-1
CASIVAGMRYNEQFF
TGTGCCAGCATTGTAGCGGGAATGAGGTACAATGAGCAGTTCTTC
>TRBV18|many|.|TRBJ1-6
CASSINRDNSPLHF
TGTGCCAGCTCAATCAACCGGGACAATTCACCCCTCCACTTT
>TRBV30|many|.|TRBJ2-1
CAWSGLSNEQFF
TGTGCCTGGAGTGGTCTATCCAATGAGCAGTTCTTC
>TRBV4-3|.|TRBD2|TRBJ2-3
CASSHAPSGASTDTQYF
TGCGCCAGCAGCCACGCCCCCAGCGGGGCCAGCACAGATACGCAGTATTTT
>TRBV6-2/TRBV6-3|many|.|TRBJ1-1
CATLRGEAFF
TGTGCCACCCTCAGGGGCGAAGCTTTCTTT
>TRBV29-1|few|TRBD1|TRBJ2-2
CSVLLGQGVTGAGELSF
TGCAGCGTTCTACTAGGACAGGGGGTCACCGGCGCCGGGGAGCTGTCTTTT
>TRBV3-1|many|.|TRBJ1-1
CASSPAGQGWRGTEAFF
TGTGCCAGCAGCCCCGCAGGTCAGGGGTGGAGAGGCACTGAAGCTTTCTTT
>TRBV7-2|many|.|TRBJ2-2
CASSLGGSANTGELFF
TGTGCCAGCAGCTTAGGGGGGAGCGCGAACACCGGGGAGCTGTTTTTT
>TRBV2|many|TRBD2|TRBJ2-1
CASSEAREINNEQFF
TGTGCCAGCAGTGAAGCGCGGGAGATAAACAATGAGCAGTTCTTC
>TRBV5-5|many|TRBD1|TRBJ1-1
CASSPPGGGYTEAFF
TGTGCCAGCAGCCCACCAGGGGGTGGGTACACTGAAGCTTTCTTT
>TRBV20-1|many|.|TRBJ1-5
CSARQGFGVNNQPQHF
TGCAGTGCTAGACAGGGTTTCGGTGTGAACAATCAGCCCCAGCATTTT
>TRBV7-9|many|TRBD2|TRBJ2-5
CASITTSGSTSIETQYF
TGTGCCAGCATCACGACTAGCGGGAGTACAAGCATCGAGACCCAGTACTTC
>TRBV5-1|many|.|TRBJ1-1
CASSPGGVNTEAFF
TGCGCCAGCAGCCCCGGGGGCGTGAACACTGAAGCTTTCTTT
>TRBV19|.|.|TRBJ2-5
CASSTRRAGEETQYF
TGTGCCAGTAGTACGAGGAGGGCAGGGGAGGAGACCCAGTACTTC
>TRBV2|.|TRBD2|TRBJ2-2
CASRRGLVGLTGELFF
TGTGCCAGCAGGAGAGGACTAGTGGGCCTCACCGGGGAGCTGTTTTTT
>TRBV4-1|many|TRBD1|TRBJ1-1
CASSRTGGARTEAFF
TGCGCCAGCAGCCGGACAGGGGGCGCCAGGACTGAAGCTTTCTTT
>TRBV4-1|many|.|TRBJ2-1
CASSQEGTTEQFF
TGCGCCAGCAGCCAAGAGGGGACAACTGAGCAGTTCTTC
>TRBV20-1|few|.|TRBJ2-7
CSALQRRTGSEQYF
TGCAGTGCTCTACAAAGACGGACGGGTTCCGAGCAGTACTTC
>TRBV9|many|.|TRBJ2-5
CASSENSGSIAETQYF
TGTGCCAGCAGCGAAAATTCAGGGTCCATTGCGGAGACCCAGTACTTC
>TRBV6-5|.|TRBD1|TRBJ1-1
CASYPTGNTGAFF
TGTGCCAGTTACCCGACAGGGAACACTGGAGCCTTCTTT
>TRBV10-3|.|.|TRBJ2-7
CAISADFEQYF
TGTGCCATCAGTGCGGACTTTGAGCAGTACTTC
>TRBV19|many|.|TRBJ2-7
CASSTGLKGHEQYF
TGTGCCAGTAGTACGGGCCTTAAGGGCCACGAGCAGTACTTC
>TRBV24-1|many|.|TRBJ2-1
CATSDVGAEQFF
TGTGCCACCAGTGATGTAGGGGCTGAGCAGTTCTTC
>TRBV2|.|.|TRBJ1-2
CASTKNTNYGYTF
TGTGCCAGCACCAAGAACACGAACTATGGCTACACCTTC